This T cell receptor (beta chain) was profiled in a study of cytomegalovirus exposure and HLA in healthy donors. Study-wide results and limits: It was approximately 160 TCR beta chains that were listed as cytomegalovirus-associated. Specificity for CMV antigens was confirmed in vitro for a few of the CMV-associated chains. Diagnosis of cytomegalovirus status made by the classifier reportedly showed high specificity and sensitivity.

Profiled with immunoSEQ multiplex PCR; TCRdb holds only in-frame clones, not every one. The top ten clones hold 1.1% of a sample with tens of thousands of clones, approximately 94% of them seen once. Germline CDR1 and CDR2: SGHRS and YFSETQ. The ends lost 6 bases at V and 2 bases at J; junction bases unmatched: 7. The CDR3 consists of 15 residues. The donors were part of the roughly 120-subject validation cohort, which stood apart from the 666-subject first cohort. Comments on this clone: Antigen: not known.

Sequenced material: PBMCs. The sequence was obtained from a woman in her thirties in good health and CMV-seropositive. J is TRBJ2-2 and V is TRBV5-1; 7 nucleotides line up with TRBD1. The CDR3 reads CASTLGQDNTGELFF. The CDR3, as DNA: TGCGCCAGCACCCTAGGACAGGATAACACCGGGGAGCTGTTTTTT.